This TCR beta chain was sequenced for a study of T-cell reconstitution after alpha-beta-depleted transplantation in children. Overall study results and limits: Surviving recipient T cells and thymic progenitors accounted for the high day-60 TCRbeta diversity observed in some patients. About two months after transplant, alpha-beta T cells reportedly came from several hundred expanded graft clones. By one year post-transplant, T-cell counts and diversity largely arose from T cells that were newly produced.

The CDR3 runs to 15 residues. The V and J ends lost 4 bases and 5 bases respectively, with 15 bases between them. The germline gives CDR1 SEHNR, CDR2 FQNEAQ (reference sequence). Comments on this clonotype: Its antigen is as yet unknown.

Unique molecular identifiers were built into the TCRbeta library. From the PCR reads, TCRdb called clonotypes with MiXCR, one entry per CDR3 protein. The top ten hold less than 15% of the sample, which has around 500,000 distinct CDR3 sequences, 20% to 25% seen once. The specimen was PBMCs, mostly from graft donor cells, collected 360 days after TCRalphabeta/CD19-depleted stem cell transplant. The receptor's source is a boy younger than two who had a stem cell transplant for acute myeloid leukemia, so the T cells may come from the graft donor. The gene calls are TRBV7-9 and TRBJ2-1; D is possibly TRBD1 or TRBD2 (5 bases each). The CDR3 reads CASSWVGTVHNEQFF. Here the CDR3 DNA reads TGTGCCAGCAGCTGGGTCGGGACGGTCCACAATGAGCAGTTCTTC.